The clone carrying this TCR beta chain was seen a single time. In the original analysis: Estimation of nucleated cell counts relied on the amplification of reference gene primers. Only in-frame clones appear in the TCRdb table, and some are missing; sequencing was by immunoSEQ multiplex PCR. V and J calls and clone size are copied from that table; D and trimming were computed from the DNA. The profile shows around 220,000 clones, around 85% of them singletons. This specimen belongs to a study of blood T cell repertoires in COVID-19. Study-wide context: COVID-19 samples, acute and convalescent, were from the United States, Italy and Spain. PBMCs, B-cell-depleted T cells, or T cells provided the cDNA or gDNA that made up the material.

The V and J ends lost 3 bases and 0 bases, in that order; junction bases with no gene match: 6. Germline V lookup: CDR1 LNHDA, CDR2 SQIVND (reference sequence). The CDR3 is 16 residues long. The sample was peripheral blood. This chain connects TRBV19 to TRBJ2-3, with TRBD2 matching over 7 bases. This receptor was taken from a woman between 35 and 50 years old with active or convalescent COVID-19. The CDR3 bases are TGTGCCAGTAGTATCAGGAGCGGGACTAGCACAGATACGCAGTATTTT. Amino acids: CASSIRSGTSTDTQYF. The variable domain in full, completed from reference TRBV19 and TRBJ2-3, reads DGGITQSPKYLFRKEGQNVTLSCEQNLNHDAMYWYRQDPGQGLRLIYYSQIVNDFQKGDIAEGYSVSREKKESFPLTVTSAQKNPTAFYLCASSIRSGTSTDTQYFGPGTRLTVL.